The next 31 T cell receptor beta chains were all read from a single sample in a study of T cell responses to AZD1222 COVID-19 vaccine. Repertoires were generated with immunoSEQ multiplex PCR, while TCRdb's copy carries only in-frame clones and drops some. The top ten clones hold 4.5% of a sample with approximately 83,000 clones, under 95% of them seen once. The specimen comprised peripheral blood, sampled on day 0 of MenACWY control vaccination. Every receptor here comes from an adult in good health.

This chain joins TRBV5-1 and TRBJ1-5, with D maybe TRBD1 (5 bases). V lost 4 bases to trimming and J lost 6 bases, with 17 bases between them. The length of the CDR3 is 15 residues. The germline V gene encodes CDR1 SGHRS and CDR2 YFSETQ. The DNA for the CDR3 is TGCGCCAGCAGCCCCCTGGGCGGGGGGAGTCAGCCCCAGCATTTT. Its translation: CASSPLGGGSQPQHF.

The chain combines TRBV5-1 with TRBJ1-6; tentatively, D is TRBD1 (6 bases). V lost 6 bases, J lost 8 bases, and 15 bases lay in between. CDR3 length: 14 residues. CDR1 is SGHRS and CDR2 is YFSETQ in the germline V gene. CDR3 region: CASTLGGYDSPLHF. CDR3 bases: TGCGCCAGCACCCTAGGGGGGTATGATTCACCCCTCCACTTT.

This clone was counted a single time. This chain joins TRBV6-6 and TRBJ1-2, with TRBD1 as a possible D gene (6 bases). This CDR3 spans 14 amino acids. Per the germline V gene, CDR1 is MNHNY and CDR2 is SVGAGI (reference sequence). Trimming removed 7 bases from V and 5 bases from J, with 17 bases in between. CDR3 loop: CASTEGRTAYGYTF. The CDR3 DNA sequence: TGTGCCAGCACCGAAGGGCGGACAGCTTATGGCTACACCTTC.

The chain combines TRBV7-9 with TRBJ1-1; D possibly corresponds to TRBD1 (6 bases). V was shortened by 1 base and J by 3 bases, with 12 bases between the two germline ends. The germline V gene has CDR1 SEHNR and CDR2 FQNEAQ (reference sequence). The CDR3 is made up of 15 amino acids. CDR3 region: CASSLEGVADTEAFF. The CDR3 coding sequence is TGTGCCAGCAGCTTAGAGGGGGTAGCGGACACTGAAGCTTTCTTT.

This chain uses TRBV4-3 with TRBJ2-1; tentatively, D is TRBD2 (5 bases). Germline V CDR1 and CDR2: LGHNA, YSLEER. V lost 3 bases and J lost 6, with 15 bases in between. This CDR3 comprises 15 residues. CDR3: CASSQSTSPANEQFF. CDR3 DNA sequence: TGCGCCAGCAGCCAGAGCACTAGTCCCGCCAATGAGCAGTTCTTC.

J is TRBJ2-3 and V is TRBV6-5; D ambiguous. Germline V lookup: CDR1 MNHEY, CDR2 SVGAGI. Trimming left V 4 bases short and J 7 bases short, with 9 bases between. This CDR3 has 12 amino acids. The CDR3 coding sequence is TGTGCCAGCAGTTCTCCTGGGAATACGCAGTATTTT. Its protein is CASSSPGNTQYF.

The genes are TRBV9 and TRBJ1-1; D is possibly TRBD1 (6 bases). CDR3 length: 15 amino acids. Germline V gives CDR1 SGDLS, CDR2 YYNGEE. The V end was cut by 3 bases, the J end by 0 bases, with 12 bases between. This chain's CDR3 is CASSAGRGLNTEAFF. For the CDR3, the DNA is TGTGCCAGCAGCGCGGGCAGGGGATTGAACACTGAAGCTTTCTTT.

The chain combines TRBV28 with TRBJ2-1, with TRBD2 matching over 8 bases. With V trimmed by 3 bases and J by 7 bases, 8 bases remained unmatched. The CDR3 runs to 15 residues. CDR1 and CDR2 (germline): MDHEN, SYDVKM. CDR3 amino acids: CASSFSTSGKNEQFF. The CDR3 bases are TGTGCCAGCAGTTTCAGTACTAGCGGCAAAAATGAGCAGTTCTTC. Looking up the rest from reference TRBV28 and TRBJ2-1 gives the full variable domain: DVKVTQSSRYLVKRTGEKVFLECVQDMDHENMFWYRQDPGLGLRLIYFSYDVKMKEKGDIPEGYSVSREKKERFSLILESASTNQTSMYLCASSFSTSGKNEQFFGPGTRLTVL.

The chain uses TRBV5-1 and TRBJ1-1; 7 bases line up with TRBD1. The CDR3 consists of 13 residues. Germline V gene sequence: CDR1 SGHRS, CDR2 YFSETQ. The trim removed 2 bases at V and 4 bases at J, leaving 2 bases unmatched. CDR3 bases: TGCGCCAGCAGCTTTCGGGACAGCACTGAAGCTTTCTTT. Amino acid sequence: CASSFRDSTEAFF.

This sequence joins TRBV7-2 and TRBJ2-7; D call uncertain. The germline V and J ends were trimmed by 4 bases and 6 bases, with 13 bases remaining between them. This CDR3 contains 13 residues. Germline V gene sequence: CDR1 SGHTA, CDR2 FQGNSA. DNA for the CDR3: TGTGCCAGCAGCTCAAGACCAGCCCTCGAGCAGTACTTC. This encodes CASSSRPALEQYF.

This clone has only a few counts. The chain couples TRBV6-6 to TRBJ1-2; tentatively, D is TRBD1 (5 bases). Germline assignment: CDR1 MNHNY and CDR2 SVGAGI (reference sequence). CDR3 length: 16 amino acids. CDR3 nucleotides: TGTGCTGCGATGCGGGGGAACATAAGGGGCCCCGCTGGCTACACCTTC. Translation: CAAMRGNIRGPAGYTF.

The chain links TRBV4-1 to TRBJ1-6; no firm D call. This CDR3 is built from 15 residues. Germline V gives CDR1 MGHRA, CDR2 YSYEKL. The V gene lost 4 bases and the J gene lost 0 bases, with 7 bases spanning the gap. CDR3 nucleotide sequence: TGCGCCAGCAGCCCTATGGGCTCCTATAATTCACCCCTCCACTTT. This gives the protein CASSPMGSYNSPLHF.

The chain recombines TRBV4-3 with TRBJ2-6, with TRBD1 matching over 9 bases. The CDR3 loop spans 19 amino acids. Germline loops: CDR1 LGHNA, CDR2 YSLEER. V trimming: 0 bases; J trimming: 0 bases; junction bases outside the gene matches: 6. The CDR3 DNA sequence: TGCGCCAGCAGCCAAGATCTGGGGACAGGGTACTCTGGGGCCAACGTCCTGACTTTC. Translation gives CASSQDLGTGYSGANVLTF.

On this clone itself: A junction boundary mismatches the germline segment, possibly from a read error. The rearrangement links TRBV6-2 or TRBV6-3 to TRBJ2-3; 8 bases align to TRBD2. The germline gives CDR1 MNHEY, CDR2 SVGEGT. This CDR3 is 16 amino acids long. Written as DNA, the CDR3 is TGTGCCAGCAGTAACTCCGGGACTAGTCGTTCAGATACGCAGTATTTT. It translates to CASSNSGTSRSDTQYF.

The genes are TRBV9 and TRBJ1-1, with TRBD1 as a possible D gene (5 bases). The CDR3 consists of 13 residues. The V end was cut by 3 bases, the J end by 3 bases, with 9 bases between. Per germline, CDR1 SGDLS and CDR2 YYNGEE. Here the CDR3 DNA reads TGTGCCAGCAGCGCCCGAGGGGACACTGAAGCTTTCTTT. It encodes CASSARGDTEAFF.

The chain has TRBV29-1 and TRBJ1-1; TRBD1 is a possible D gene (5 bases). The CDR3 contains 12 residues. The germline V gene encodes CDR1 SQVTM and CDR2 ANQGSEA. The CDR3 nucleotides are TGCAGTGTCAACCAGGGGAACACTGAAGCTTTCTTT. Translation gives CSVNQGNTEAFF.

This clone showed up just a few times. This chain's CDR3 is CASSVDEWGYTF. As DNA, the CDR3 is TGTGCCAGCAGCGTAGACGAGTGGGGCTACACCTTC. The V and J genes are TRBV9 and TRBJ1-2; D gene unclear. Germline lookup yields CDR1 SGDLS and CDR2 YYNGEE. CDR3 length: 12 amino acids. Trimming shortened V by 0 bases and J by 8 bases, and 8 bases separated the two germline ends. Using reference TRBV9 and TRBJ1-2 for the parts outside the CDR3, the full variable domain is DSGVTQTPKHLITATGQRVTLRCSPRSGDLSVYWYQQSLDQGLQFLIQYYNGEERAKGNILERFSAQQFPDLHSELNLSSLELGDSALYFCASSVDEWGYTFGSGTRLTVV.

For the CDR3, the DNA is TGTGCCAGCAGTGATGGGGGGGCGTTGGTGAACACTGAAGCTTTCTTT. It yields the protein CASSDGGALVNTEAFF. The V and J genes are TRBV2 and TRBJ1-1; D may be TRBD1 (6 bases). V shed 3 bases and J shed 0 bases, with 14 bases lying between them. Germline CDR1 is SNHLY and CDR2 is FYNNEI. This CDR3 contains 16 residues. Based on the CDR3 plus reference TRBV2 and TRBJ1-1, the full variable domain is EPEVTQTPSHQVTQMGQEVILRCVPISNHLYFYWYRQILGQKVEFLVSFYNNEISEKSEIFDDQFSVERPDGSNFTLKIRSTKLEDSAMYFCASSDGGALVNTEAFFGQGTRLTVV.

V is TRBV4-3 and J is TRBJ2-1, with no clear D. The ends were cut back, 1 base at V and 8 bases at J, with 18 bases in the middle. CDR3 length: 16 amino acids. CDR1 is LGHNA, CDR2 YSLEER, per germline. CDR3 amino acids: CASSQGGRAGYDEQFF. The CDR3 DNA follows: TGCGCCAGCAGCCAAGGGGGAAGGGCCGGATACGATGAGCAGTTCTTC.

The rearrangement links TRBV19 to TRBJ2-7, with D perhaps being TRBD1 or TRBD2 (5 bases each). V shed 5 bases and J shed 1 base, with 18 bases lying between them. The V gene's germline CDR1 is LNHDA and CDR2 SQIVND (reference sequence). The CDR3 extends over 16 amino acids. The CDR3 protein is CASSYRAAGGSYEQYF. For the CDR3, the DNA is TGTGCCAGTAGTTATCGGGCGGCTGGGGGATCCTACGAGCAGTACTTC.

This sequence joins TRBV7-9 and TRBJ2-3; 7 bases line up with TRBD1. This CDR3 is 14 amino acids long. V lost 3 bases to trimming and J lost 1 base; unmatched junction nucleotides: 1. Germline assignment: CDR1 SEHNR and CDR2 FQNEAQ (reference sequence). The CDR3 reads CASSLDRRTDTQYF. The CDR3, as DNA: TGTGCCAGCAGCTTGGACAGGCGCACAGATACGCAGTATTTT.

The CDR3, as DNA: TGTGCCAGCAGCTTAGAAGGGACTAGCGGCTCCTACGAGCAGTACTTC. This gives the protein CASSLEGTSGSYEQYF. V and J are TRBV7-2 and TRBJ2-7, with 11 positions matching TRBD2. V shed 1 base, J shed 0 bases, and the junction held 2 bases outside the gene matches. The CDR3 is 16 amino acids. Germline CDR1 and CDR2: SGHTA and FQGNSA.

V usage is TRBV5-6 and J usage is TRBJ2-2; D gene uncertain. The CDR3 totals 12 residues. Germline-derived CDR1 and CDR2 are SGHDT and YYEEEE. Trimming stripped 4 bases from V and 4 bases from J, with 5 bases between. The CDR3 bases are TGTGCCAGCAGCCCATTCACCGGGGAGCTGTTTTTT. It encodes CASSPFTGELFF.

This chain connects TRBV27 to TRBJ2-2; 14 positions agree with TRBD2. The germline CDR1 and CDR2 sequences are MNHEY and SMNVEV (reference sequence). This CDR3 comprises 16 residues. V was clipped by 1 base and J by 6 bases; unmatched bases: 1. The CDR3 DNA reads as TGTGCCAGCAGTTTATGGGGACTAGCGGGAGCCGGGGAGCTGTTTTTT. Amino acids: CASSLWGLAGAGELFF.

In this sample, this clone turned up a few times. The chain couples TRBV19 to TRBJ2-7; TRBD1 matches 10 bases. J gave up 5 bases and V 9 bases, and 7 bases lay outside the gene matches. Germline loops: CDR1 LNHDA, CDR2 SQIVND (reference sequence). The CDR3 is 13 amino acids. CDR3 sequence (DNA): TGTGCCAGCGCGGGGACAGGGGTACACGAGCAGTACTTC. Translated, it gives CASAGTGVHEQYF.

V and J are TRBV5-1 and TRBJ1-1; 10 nucleotides agree with TRBD1. Germline values: CDR1 SGHRS, CDR2 YFSETQ. V dropped 0 bases and J dropped 4; count of bases not matched to a gene: 3. The CDR3 loop spans 15 amino acids. The CDR3 coding sequence is TGCGCCAGCAGCTTGGACCGGGACAGGGGCACTGAAGCTTTCTTT. Protein sequence: CASSLDRDRGTEAFF.

A single count supports this clone. The chain links TRBV27 to TRBJ1-1, with D perhaps TRBD1 (6 bases). CDR1 and CDR2 from the germline V gene are MNHEY and SMNVEV (reference sequence). Between the trimmed V and J ends, which lost 10 bases and 8 bases, there was a span of 17 bases. The CDR3 is 12 residues long. CDR3 sequence (DNA): TGTGCCACGGTAAAGGGGGAGAAAGAAGCTTTCTTT. It is translated as CATVKGEKEAFF.

V usage is TRBV30 and J usage is TRBJ1-5, with D perhaps TRBD1 (6 bases). Germline V gene lookup returns CDR1 GTSNPN and CDR2 SVGIG (reference sequence). CDR3 size: 13 residues. The V and J ends lost 3 bases and 5 bases respectively, with 11 bases between them. The CDR3 nucleotides read TGTGCCTGGAGCGGGGGCCGGGATCAGCCCCAGCATTTT. It yields the protein CAWSGGRDQPQHF.

The chain recombines TRBV19 with TRBJ1-1, with 7 bases that match TRBD1. V dropped 9 bases and J dropped 4; count of bases not matched to a gene: 17. The CDR3 totals 16 residues. Germline loops: CDR1 LNHDA, CDR2 SQIVND (reference sequence). In DNA, the CDR3 is TGTGCCAGACGCGACAGGGACGGAGGGGAAGTCACTGAAGCTTTCTTT. It encodes CARRDRDGGEVTEAFF.

The V call is TRBV10-3, the J call TRBJ2-3, with 8 bases fitting TRBD1. This CDR3 spans 14 amino acids. J was trimmed by 3 bases and V by 11 bases; bases with no gene match: 10. The germline CDR1 and CDR2 sequences are ENHRY and SYGVKD. DNA for the CDR3: TGTGCCCTTGGGCCTCAGGGGGCAACAGATACGCAGTATTTT. Protein product: CALGPQGATDTQYF.

The gene calls are TRBV13 and TRBJ1-1; possibly TRBD1 for D (5 bases). CDR1 is PRHDT, CDR2 FYEKMQ, per germline (reference sequence). The CDR3 has 11 amino acids. V was trimmed by 8 bases and J by 4 bases, leaving 8 bases between them. The CDR3 sequence is CASARGTEAFF. CDR3 DNA sequence: TGTGCCAGCGCGAGGGGCACTGAAGCTTTCTTT.